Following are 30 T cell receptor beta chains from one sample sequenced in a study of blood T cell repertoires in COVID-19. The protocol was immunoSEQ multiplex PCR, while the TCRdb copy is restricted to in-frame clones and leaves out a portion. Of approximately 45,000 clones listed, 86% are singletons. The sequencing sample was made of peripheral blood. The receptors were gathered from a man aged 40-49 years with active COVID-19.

The CDR3 DNA is TGCGCCAGTGCGCTATCGGGAGATGGCTACGAGCAGTACTTC. Residues: CASALSGDGYEQYF. This chain connects TRBV5-1 to TRBJ2-7; maybe TRBD2 (6 bases). The CDR3 runs to 14 residues. V lost 8 bases and J lost 3, with 18 bases in between. Germline CDR1 and CDR2: SGHRS and YFSETQ.

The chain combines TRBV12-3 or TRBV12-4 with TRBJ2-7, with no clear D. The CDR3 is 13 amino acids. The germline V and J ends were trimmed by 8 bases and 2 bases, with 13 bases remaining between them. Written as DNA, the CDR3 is TGTGCCAGCTCTTACAGCTTAGCCTACGAGCAGTACTTC. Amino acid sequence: CASSYSLAYEQYF.

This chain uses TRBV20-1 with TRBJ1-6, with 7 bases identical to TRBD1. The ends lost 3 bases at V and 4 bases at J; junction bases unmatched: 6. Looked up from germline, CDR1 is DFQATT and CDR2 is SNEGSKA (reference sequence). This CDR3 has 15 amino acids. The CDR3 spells CSASDEGQYNSPLHF. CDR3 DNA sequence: TGCAGTGCTAGTGACGAGGGACAGTATAATTCACCCCTCCACTTT.

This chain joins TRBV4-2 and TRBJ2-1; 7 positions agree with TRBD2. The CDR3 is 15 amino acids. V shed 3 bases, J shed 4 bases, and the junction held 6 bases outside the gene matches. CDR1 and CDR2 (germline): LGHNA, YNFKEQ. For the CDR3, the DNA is TGTGCCAGCAGCCACCAGGGAGGGAAGTACAATGAGCAGTTCTTC. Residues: CASSHQGGKYNEQFF.

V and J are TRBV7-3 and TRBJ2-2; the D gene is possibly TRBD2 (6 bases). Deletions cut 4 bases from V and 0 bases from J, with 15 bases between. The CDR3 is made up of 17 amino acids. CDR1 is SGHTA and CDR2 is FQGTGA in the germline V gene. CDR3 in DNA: TGTGCCAGCAGCTCGGCCGGAGGGAGAGCGAACACCGGGGAGCTGTTTTTT. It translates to CASSSAGGRANTGELFF. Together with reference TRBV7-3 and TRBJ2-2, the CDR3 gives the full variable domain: GAGVSQTPSNKVTEKGKYVELRCDPISGHTALYWYRQSLGQGPEFLIYFQGTGAADDSGLPNDRFFAVRPEGSVSTLKIQRTERGDSAVYLCASSSAGGRANTGELFFGEGSRLTVL.

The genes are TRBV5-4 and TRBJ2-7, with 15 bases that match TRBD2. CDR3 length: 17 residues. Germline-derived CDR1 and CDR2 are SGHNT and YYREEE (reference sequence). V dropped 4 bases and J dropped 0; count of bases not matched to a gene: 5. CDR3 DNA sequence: TGTGCCAGCAGCACTGGACTAGCGGGAGGGGCCTCCTACGAGCAGTACTTC. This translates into CASSTGLAGGASYEQYF.

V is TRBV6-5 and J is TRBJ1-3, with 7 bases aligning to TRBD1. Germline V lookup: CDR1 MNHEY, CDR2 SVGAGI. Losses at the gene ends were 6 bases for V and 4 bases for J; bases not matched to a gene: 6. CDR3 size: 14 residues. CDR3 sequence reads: CASSDKTGGNTIYF. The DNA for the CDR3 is TGTGCCAGCAGCGATAAGACAGGGGGAAACACCATATATTTT.

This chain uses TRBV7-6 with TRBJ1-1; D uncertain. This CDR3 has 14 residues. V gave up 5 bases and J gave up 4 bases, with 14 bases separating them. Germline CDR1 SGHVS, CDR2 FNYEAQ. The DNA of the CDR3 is TGTGCCAGCAGCGACCGGGCCCGGGGCACTGAAGCTTTCTTT. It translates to CASSDRARGTEAFF.

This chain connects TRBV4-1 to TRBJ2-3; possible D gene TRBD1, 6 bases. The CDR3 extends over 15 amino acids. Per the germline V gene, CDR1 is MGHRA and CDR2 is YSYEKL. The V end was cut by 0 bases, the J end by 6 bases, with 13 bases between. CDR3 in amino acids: CASSQEQGQSDTQYF. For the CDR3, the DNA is TGCGCCAGCAGCCAAGAACAGGGTCAGTCGGATACGCAGTATTTT.

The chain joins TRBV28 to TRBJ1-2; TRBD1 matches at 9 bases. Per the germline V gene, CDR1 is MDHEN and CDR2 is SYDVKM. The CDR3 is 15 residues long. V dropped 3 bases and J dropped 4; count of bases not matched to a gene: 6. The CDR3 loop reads CASSFGATGGYGYTF. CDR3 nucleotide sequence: TGTGCCAGCAGTTTCGGAGCGACAGGGGGCTATGGCTACACCTTC.

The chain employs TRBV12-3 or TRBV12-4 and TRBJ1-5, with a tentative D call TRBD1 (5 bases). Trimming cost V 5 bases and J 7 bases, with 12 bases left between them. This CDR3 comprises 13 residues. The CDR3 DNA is TGTGCCAGCAGTCCGGGGGAGGTACAGCCCCAGCATTTT. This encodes CASSPGEVQPQHF.

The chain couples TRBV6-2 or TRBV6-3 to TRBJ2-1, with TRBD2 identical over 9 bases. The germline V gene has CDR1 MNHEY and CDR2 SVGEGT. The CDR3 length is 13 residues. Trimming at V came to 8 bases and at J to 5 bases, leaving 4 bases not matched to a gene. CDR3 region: CASGQREDNEQFF. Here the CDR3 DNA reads TGTGCCAGCGGCCAGCGGGAGGACAATGAGCAGTTCTTC.

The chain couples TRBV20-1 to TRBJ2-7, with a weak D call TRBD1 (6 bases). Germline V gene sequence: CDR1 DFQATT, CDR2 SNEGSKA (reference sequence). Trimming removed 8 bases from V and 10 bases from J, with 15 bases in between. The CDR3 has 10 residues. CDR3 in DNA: TGCAGTACGGCCGGGACAAGACAGTACTTC. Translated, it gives CSTAGTRQYF.

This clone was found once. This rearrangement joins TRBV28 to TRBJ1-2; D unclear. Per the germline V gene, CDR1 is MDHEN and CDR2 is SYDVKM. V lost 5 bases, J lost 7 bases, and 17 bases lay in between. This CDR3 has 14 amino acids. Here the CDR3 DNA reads TGTGCCAGCAGTACCAACCGGGGTCTGGGTGGCTACACCTTC. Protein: CASSTNRGLGGYTF.

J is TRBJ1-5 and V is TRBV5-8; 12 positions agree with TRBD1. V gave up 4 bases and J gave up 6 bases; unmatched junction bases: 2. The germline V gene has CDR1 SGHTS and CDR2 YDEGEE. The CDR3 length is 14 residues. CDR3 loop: CASSGDRGLQPQHF. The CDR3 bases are TGTGCCAGCAGCGGGGACAGGGGGCTTCAGCCCCAGCATTTT.

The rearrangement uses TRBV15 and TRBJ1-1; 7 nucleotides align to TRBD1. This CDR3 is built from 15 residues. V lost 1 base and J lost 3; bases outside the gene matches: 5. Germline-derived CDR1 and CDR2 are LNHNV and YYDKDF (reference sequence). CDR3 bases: TGTGCCACCAGCAGAGTTAACAGGGGAGACACTGAAGCTTTCTTT. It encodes CATSRVNRGDTEAFF. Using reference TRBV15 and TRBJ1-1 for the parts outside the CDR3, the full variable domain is DAMVIQNPRYQVTQFGKPVTLSCSQTLNHNVMYWYQQKSSQAPKLLFHYYDKDFNNEADTPDNFQSRRPNTSFCFLDIRSPGLGDTAMYLCATSRVNRGDTEAFFGQGTRLTVV.

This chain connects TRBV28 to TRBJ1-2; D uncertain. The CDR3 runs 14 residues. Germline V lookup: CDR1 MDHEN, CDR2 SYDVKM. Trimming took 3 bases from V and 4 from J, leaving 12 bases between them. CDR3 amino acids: CASSFPPLSYGYTF. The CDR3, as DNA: TGTGCCAGCAGTTTCCCCCCACTGAGCTATGGCTACACCTTC.

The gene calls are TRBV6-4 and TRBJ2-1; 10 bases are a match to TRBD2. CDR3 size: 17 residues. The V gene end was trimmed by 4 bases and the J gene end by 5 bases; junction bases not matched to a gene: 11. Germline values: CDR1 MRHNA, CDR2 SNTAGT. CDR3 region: CASSARASGSLDNEQFF. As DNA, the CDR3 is TGTGCCAGCAGTGCCAGGGCTAGCGGGAGCCTAGACAATGAGCAGTTCTTC.

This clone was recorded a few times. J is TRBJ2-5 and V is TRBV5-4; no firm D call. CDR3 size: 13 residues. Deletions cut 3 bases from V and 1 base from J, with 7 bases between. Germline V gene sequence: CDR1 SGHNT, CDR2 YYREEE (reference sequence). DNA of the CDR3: TGTGCCAGCAGCTCAACAGTCCAAGAGACCCAGTACTTC. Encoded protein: CASSSTVQETQYF.

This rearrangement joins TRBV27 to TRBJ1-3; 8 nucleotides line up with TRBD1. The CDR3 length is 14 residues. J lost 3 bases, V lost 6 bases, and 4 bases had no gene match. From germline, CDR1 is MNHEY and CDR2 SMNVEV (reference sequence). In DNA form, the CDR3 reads TGTGCCAGCAGGCAGGACAGGGTTGGAAACACCATATATTTT. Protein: CASRQDRVGNTIYF.

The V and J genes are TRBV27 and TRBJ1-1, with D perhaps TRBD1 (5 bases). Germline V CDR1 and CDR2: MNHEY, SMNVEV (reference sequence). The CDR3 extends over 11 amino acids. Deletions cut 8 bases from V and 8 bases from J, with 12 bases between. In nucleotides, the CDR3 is TGTGCCAGCGAGCGGGGACCCGAAGCTTTCTTT. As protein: CASERGPEAFF.

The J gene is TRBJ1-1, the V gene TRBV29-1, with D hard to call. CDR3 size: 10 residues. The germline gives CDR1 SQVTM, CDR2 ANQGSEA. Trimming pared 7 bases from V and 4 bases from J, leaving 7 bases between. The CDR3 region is CSGCSTEAFF. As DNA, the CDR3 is TGCAGCGGCTGTAGCACTGAAGCTTTCTTT. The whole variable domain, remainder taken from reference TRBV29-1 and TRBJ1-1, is SAVISQKPSRDICQRGTSLTIQCQVDSQVTMMFWYRQQPGQSLTLIATANQGSEATYESGFVIDKFPISRPNLTFSTLTVSNMSPEDSSIYLCSGCSTEAFFGQGTRLTVV.

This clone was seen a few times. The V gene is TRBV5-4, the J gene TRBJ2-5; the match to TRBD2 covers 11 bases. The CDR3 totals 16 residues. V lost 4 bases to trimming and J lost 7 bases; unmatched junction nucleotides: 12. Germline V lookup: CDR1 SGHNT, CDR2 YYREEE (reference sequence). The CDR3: CASSNPGTSGIRTQYF. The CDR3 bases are TGTGCCAGCAGCAACCCTGGGACTAGCGGAATTCGGACCCAGTACTTC. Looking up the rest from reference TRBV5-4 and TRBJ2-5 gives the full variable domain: ETGVTQSPTHLIKTRGQQVTLRCSSQSGHNTVSWYQQALGQGPQFIFQYYREEENGRGNFPPRFSGLQFPNYSSELNVNALELDDSALYLCASSNPGTSGIRTQYFGPGTRLLVL.

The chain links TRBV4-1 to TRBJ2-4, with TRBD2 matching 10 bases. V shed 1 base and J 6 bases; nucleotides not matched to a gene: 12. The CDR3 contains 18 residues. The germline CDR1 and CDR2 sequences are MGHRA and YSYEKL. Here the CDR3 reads CASSQVGAGGPVTNIQYF. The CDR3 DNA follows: TGCGCCAGCAGCCAAGTGGGAGCGGGAGGGCCTGTCACAAACATTCAGTACTTC.

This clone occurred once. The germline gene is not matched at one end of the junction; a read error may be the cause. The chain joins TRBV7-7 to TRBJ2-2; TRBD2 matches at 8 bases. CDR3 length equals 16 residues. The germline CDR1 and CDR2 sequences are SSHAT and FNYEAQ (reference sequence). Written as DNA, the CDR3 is TGTGCTAGCAGCCTCGGACTAGCCCCGAACACCGGGGAGCTGTTTTTT. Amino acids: CASSLGLAPNTGELFF.

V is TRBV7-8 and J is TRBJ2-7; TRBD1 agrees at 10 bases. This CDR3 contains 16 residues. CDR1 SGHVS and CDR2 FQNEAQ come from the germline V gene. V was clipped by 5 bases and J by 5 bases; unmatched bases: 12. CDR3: CASSPRPKTGGHEQYF. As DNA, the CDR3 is TGTGCCAGCAGCCCTAGGCCGAAGACAGGGGGCCACGAGCAGTACTTC.

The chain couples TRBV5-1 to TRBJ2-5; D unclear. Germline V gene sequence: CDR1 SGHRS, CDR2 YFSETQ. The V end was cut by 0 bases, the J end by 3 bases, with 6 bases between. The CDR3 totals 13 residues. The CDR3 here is CASSLVGEETQYF. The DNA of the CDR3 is TGCGCCAGCAGCTTGGTAGGAGAAGAGACCCAGTACTTC. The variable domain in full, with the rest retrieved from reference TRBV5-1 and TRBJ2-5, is KAGVTQTPRYLIKTRGQQVTLSCSPISGHRSVSWYQQTPGQGLQFLFEYFSETQRNKGNFPGRFSGRQFSNSRSEMNVSTLELGDSALYLCASSLVGEETQYFGPGTRLLVL.

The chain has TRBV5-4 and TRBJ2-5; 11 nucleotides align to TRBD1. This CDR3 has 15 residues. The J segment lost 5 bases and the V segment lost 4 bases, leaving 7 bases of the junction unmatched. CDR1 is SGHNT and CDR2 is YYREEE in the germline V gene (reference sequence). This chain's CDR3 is CASSRDRGTGETQYF. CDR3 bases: TGTGCCAGCAGCAGGGACAGGGGGACCGGGGAGACCCAGTACTTC. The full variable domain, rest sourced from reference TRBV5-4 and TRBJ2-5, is ETGVTQSPTHLIKTRGQQVTLRCSSQSGHNTVSWYQQALGQGPQFIFQYYREEENGRGNFPPRFSGLQFPNYSSELNVNALELDDSALYLCASSRDRGTGETQYFGPGTRLLVL.

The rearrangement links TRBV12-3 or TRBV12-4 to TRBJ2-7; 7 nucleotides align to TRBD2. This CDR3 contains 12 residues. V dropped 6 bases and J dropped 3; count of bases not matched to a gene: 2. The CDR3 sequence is CASSGGIYEQYF. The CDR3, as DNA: TGTGCCAGCAGCGGGGGGATCTACGAGCAGTACTTC.

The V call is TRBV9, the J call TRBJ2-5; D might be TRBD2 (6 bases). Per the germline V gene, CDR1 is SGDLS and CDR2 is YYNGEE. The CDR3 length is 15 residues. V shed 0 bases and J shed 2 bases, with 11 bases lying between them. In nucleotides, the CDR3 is TGTGCCAGCAGCGTAGACCCTAGCGTTCAAGAGACCCAGTACTTC. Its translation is CASSVDPSVQETQYF.